The present entry profiles one T cell receptor beta chain with its context. TCRdb re-called the 5' RACE reads with MiXCR, one entry per CDR3 protein. The sample shows just under 550,000 distinct CDR3 sequences, 20% of them seen only once. The data originate from a study of T-cell memory formation after mild COVID-19. Trimming stripped 6 bases from V and 3 bases from J, with 14 bases between. Germline CDR1 reads MNHEY; CDR2 reads SMNVEV (reference sequence). The CDR3 loop spans 14 amino acids. The TCR comes from an adult woman who had mild COVID-19 (a few samples of this study predate the infection). Cell type and time point are not known. Material: PBMCs or a T cell subset sorted from them (not recorded which). This chain uses TRBV27 with TRBJ1-2; a weak D match, TRBD1 (6 bases). The chain's CDR3 is CASRGGGGDYGYTF. CDR3 DNA: TGTGCCAGCAGAGGGGGAGGGGGGGACTATGGCTACACCTTC.